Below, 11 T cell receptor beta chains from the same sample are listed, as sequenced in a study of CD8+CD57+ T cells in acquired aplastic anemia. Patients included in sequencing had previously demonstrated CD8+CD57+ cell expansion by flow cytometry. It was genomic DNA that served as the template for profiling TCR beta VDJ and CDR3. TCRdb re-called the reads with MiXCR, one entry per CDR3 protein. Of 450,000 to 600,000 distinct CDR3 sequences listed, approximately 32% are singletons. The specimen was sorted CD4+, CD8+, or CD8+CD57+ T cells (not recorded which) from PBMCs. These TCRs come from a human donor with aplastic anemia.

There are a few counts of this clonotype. CDR3 in DNA: TGTGCCTGGAGTCCTGACTTCGCCATGGGGTACGAGCAGTACTTC. As protein: CAWSPDFAMGYEQYF. The J gene is TRBJ2-7, the V gene TRBV30; no definite D call. CDR1 and CDR2 (germline): GTSNPN, SVGIG (reference sequence). The CDR3 has 15 amino acids. V dropped 2 bases and J dropped 4 bases, with 18 bases sitting between them. The complete variable domain, with remaining parts taken from reference TRBV30 and TRBJ2-7, reads SQTIHQWPATLVQPVGSPLSLECTVEGTSNPNLYWYRQAAGRGLQLLFYSVGIGQISSEVPQNLSASRPQDRQFILSSKKLLLSDSGFYLCAWSPDFAMGYEQYFGPGTRLTVT.

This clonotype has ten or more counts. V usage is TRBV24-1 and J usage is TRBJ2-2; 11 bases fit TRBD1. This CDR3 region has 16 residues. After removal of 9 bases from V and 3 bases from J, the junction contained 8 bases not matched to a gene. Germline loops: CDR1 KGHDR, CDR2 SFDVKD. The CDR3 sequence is CATQDPGQGDTGELFF. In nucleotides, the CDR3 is TGTGCCACCCAAGATCCGGGACAGGGGGACACCGGGGAGCTGTTTTTT.

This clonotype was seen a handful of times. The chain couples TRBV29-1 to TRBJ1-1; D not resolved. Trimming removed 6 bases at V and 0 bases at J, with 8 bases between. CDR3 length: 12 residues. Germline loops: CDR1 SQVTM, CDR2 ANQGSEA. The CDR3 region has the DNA TGCAGCGTCAACGAGTTGAACACTGAAGCTTTCTTT. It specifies CSVNELNTEAFF.

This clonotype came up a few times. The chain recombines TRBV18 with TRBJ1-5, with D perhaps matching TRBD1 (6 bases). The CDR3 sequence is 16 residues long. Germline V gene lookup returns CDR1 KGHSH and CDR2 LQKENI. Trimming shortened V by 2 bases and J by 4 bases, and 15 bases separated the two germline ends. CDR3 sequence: CASSPSDFQGNQPQHF. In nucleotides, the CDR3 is TGTGCCAGCTCACCATCTGATTTTCAGGGGAATCAGCCCCAGCATTTT.

The CDR3 loop reads CATSSGGSGRVTQYF. CDR3 DNA sequence: TGTGCCACCAGCAGCGGGGGCAGCGGGAGGGTTACGCAGTATTTT. The rearrangement uses TRBV15 and TRBJ2-3, with 10 bases identical to TRBD2. The CDR3 has 15 residues. V gave up 3 bases and J gave up 8 bases; unmatched junction bases: 8. The germline V gene has CDR1 LNHNV and CDR2 YYDKDF (reference sequence).

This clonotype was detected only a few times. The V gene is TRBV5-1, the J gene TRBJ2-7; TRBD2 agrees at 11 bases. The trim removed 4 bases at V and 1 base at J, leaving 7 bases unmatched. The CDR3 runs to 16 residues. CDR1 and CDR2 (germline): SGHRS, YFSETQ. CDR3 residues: CASSTQGLAASYEQYF. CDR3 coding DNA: TGCGCCAGCAGCACCCAGGGACTAGCGGCTTCCTACGAGCAGTACTTC.

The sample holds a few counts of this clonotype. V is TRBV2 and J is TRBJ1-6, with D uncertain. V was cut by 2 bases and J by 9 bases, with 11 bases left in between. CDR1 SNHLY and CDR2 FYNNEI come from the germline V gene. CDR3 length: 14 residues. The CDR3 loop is CASSESGKGSPLHF. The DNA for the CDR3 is TGTGCCAGCAGTGAATCCGGGAAGGGTTCACCCCTCCACTTT.

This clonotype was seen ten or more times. The CDR3: CASSRRTGATNEKLFF. The DNA of the CDR3 is TGTGCCAGTAGTAGGAGGACAGGAGCAACTAATGAAAAACTGTTTTTT. The chain employs TRBV19 and TRBJ1-4; 7 nucleotides agree with TRBD1. Germline assignment: CDR1 LNHDA and CDR2 SQIVND (reference sequence). J lost 0 bases, V lost 4 bases, and 5 bases had no gene match. The CDR3 extends over 16 amino acids.

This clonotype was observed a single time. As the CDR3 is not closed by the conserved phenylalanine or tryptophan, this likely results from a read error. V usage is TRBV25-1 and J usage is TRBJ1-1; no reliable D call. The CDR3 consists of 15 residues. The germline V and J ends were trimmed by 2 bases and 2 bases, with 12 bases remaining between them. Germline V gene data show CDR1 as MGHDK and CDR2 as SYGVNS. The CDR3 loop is CASSEIRATNTEAFS. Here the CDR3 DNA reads TGTGCCAGCAGTGAAATCCGAGCTACCAACACTGAAGCTTTCTCT.

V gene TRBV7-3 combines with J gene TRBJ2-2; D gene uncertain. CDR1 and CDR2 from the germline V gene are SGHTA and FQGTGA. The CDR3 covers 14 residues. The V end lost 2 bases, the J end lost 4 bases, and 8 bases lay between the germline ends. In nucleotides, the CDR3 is TGTGCCAGCAGCTTATATAGGAGCACCGGGGAGCTGTTTTTT. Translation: CASSLYRSTGELFF.

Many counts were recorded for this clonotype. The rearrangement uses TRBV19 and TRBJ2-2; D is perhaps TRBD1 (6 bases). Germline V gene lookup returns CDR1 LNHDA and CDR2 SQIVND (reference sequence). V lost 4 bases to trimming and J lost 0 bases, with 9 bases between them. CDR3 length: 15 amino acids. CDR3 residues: CASSNGGANTGELFF. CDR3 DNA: TGTGCCAGTAGTAATGGGGGCGCGAACACCGGGGAGCTGTTTTTT.